One and the same sample provided the 20 T cell receptor beta chains below, sequenced in a study of tumor and adjacent non-tumor tissue in lung cancer. A modified ARM-PCR protocol with three rounds of nested PCR amplified TCRbeta. MiXCR was run by TCRdb on the multiplex PCR reads, yielding one entry per CDR3 protein. The table shows just over 200,000 distinct CDR3 sequences, with about 71% occurring only once. No cell sorting was done before RNA was extracted from the tissue. Sequenced: lung tumor tissue. The receptors come from a man in his 60s with non-small cell lung cancer.

For this clonotype: Its ends do not fully match the called genes, so a read error is possible. This sequence joins TRBV5-5 and TRBJ2-7; possible D gene TRBD1, 5 bases. The CDR3 extends over 13 amino acids. CDR1 SGHKS and CDR2 YYEKEE come from the germline V gene (reference sequence). The CDR3, as DNA: TGTGCCAGCAGTCGACAGTCATACTACGAGCATTACTTC. Protein product: CASSRQSYYEHYF.

There are a few counts of this clonotype. This chain uses TRBV14 with TRBJ1-1, with 7 bases that match TRBD1. The J segment lost 8 bases and the V segment lost 4 bases, leaving 10 bases of the junction unmatched. The CDR3 runs 14 residues. CDR1 and CDR2 from the germline V gene are SGHDN and FVKESK. The CDR3 DNA follows: TGTGCCAGCAGCCGAGGGAGGGGGCGGAACGAAGCTTTCTTT. Residues: CASSRGRGRNEAFF.

The chain couples TRBV10-2 to TRBJ2-5; D may be TRBD1 or TRBD2 (5 bases each). V shed 4 bases and J shed 0 bases, with 12 bases lying between them. This CDR3 region has 15 residues. Germline V gene sequence: CDR1 WSHSY, CDR2 SAAADI. The CDR3 here is CASSADGAYQETQYF. The DNA of the CDR3 is TGCGCCAGCAGTGCGGACGGGGCGTACCAAGAGACCCAGTACTTC.

The V call is TRBV20-1, the J call TRBJ2-3; 8 bases line up with TRBD2. This CDR3 region has 17 residues. After removal of 0 bases from V and 1 base from J, the junction contained 9 bases not matched to a gene. CDR1 is DFQATT, CDR2 SNEGSKA, per germline (reference sequence). The CDR3 DNA sequence: TGCAGTGCTAGAGACTTCCGAGTGACTAGCGGCACAGATACGCAGTATTTT. Translating it yields CSARDFRVTSGTDTQYF.

About this clonotype: Because the CDR3 is missing its conserved closing phenylalanine or tryptophan, this is likely a read error. This chain links TRBV10-2 with TRBJ1-3; 7 nucleotides agree with TRBD1. Germline CDR1 is WSHSY and CDR2 is SAAADI. This CDR3 contains 14 residues. The CDR3 region is CASRTGNSGNTIYS. In DNA, the CDR3 is TGCGCCAGCAGGACAGGGAACTCTGGAAACACTATATATTCT.

The chain links TRBV20-1 to TRBJ2-1; 9 nucleotides line up with TRBD2. The CDR3 has 13 amino acids. The junction had 9 bases not matched to a gene; V was cut back by 6 bases and J by 9 bases. Germline V gene lookup returns CDR1 DFQATT and CDR2 SNEGSKA (reference sequence). The CDR3 region is CSAIGGGGREQFF. The CDR3 nucleotides are TGCAGTGCCATCGGCGGGGGGGGACGTGAGCAGTTCTTC.

CDR3 sequence reads: CARTPREGDPTATQYF. In nucleotides, the CDR3 is TGTGCCAGGACTCCCCGGGAGGGGGACCCGACCGCTACGCAGTATTTT. V is TRBV12-3 or TRBV12-4 and J is TRBJ2-3, with 8 bases fitting TRBD2. Germline trimming cut 9 bases from V and 8 bases from J; bases unmatched to any gene: 19. The CDR3 spans 16 residues.

This clonotype was recorded a few times. J is TRBJ1-2 and V is TRBV20-1; possible D gene TRBD1, 5 bases. V lost 0 bases and J 4 bases, leaving 9 bases between the germline ends. CDR3 length: 13 amino acids. Germline CDR1 is DFQATT and CDR2 is SNEGSKA (reference sequence). The CDR3 DNA reads TGCAGTGCTAGAGATACGAGGGGCTATGGCTACACCTTC. Translating gives CSARDTRGYGYTF.

This clonotype came up once. Being one base from a much bigger clone, this may be a read error. The gene calls are TRBV10-1 and TRBJ1-5; D not resolved. The germline V gene has CDR1 WNHNN and CDR2 SYGVQD (reference sequence). CDR3 size: 12 residues. The CDR3: CASLSGNQLQHF. Here the CDR3 DNA reads TGCGCCAGCTTGAGTGGCAATCAGCTCCAGCATTTT.

As concerns this clonotype: The conserved final phenylalanine or tryptophan is absent from the CDR3, which likely points to a read error. The V call is TRBV29-1, the J call TRBJ2-1, with 7 bases fitting TRBD2. CDR1 and CDR2 from the germline V gene are SQVTM and ANQGSEA. V was clipped by 7 bases and J by 0 bases; unmatched bases: 12. The length of the CDR3 is 16 residues. The CDR3 DNA sequence: TGCAGCGCTACTAGGTTCGGGGGGTGCTCCTACAATGAGCAGTTCCTC. Its protein product is CSATRFGGCSYNEQFL.

V is TRBV6-5 and J is TRBJ2-3; 7 bases agree with TRBD2. V lost 2 bases, J lost 3 bases, and 5 bases stayed unmatched. Germline CDR1 reads MNHEY; CDR2 reads SVGAGI. The CDR3 spans 15 residues. The DNA of the CDR3 is TGTGCCAGCAGTTACCGGGGGGATGGTACAGATACGCAGTATTTT. Translation: CASSYRGDGTDTQYF.

This clonotype has just a few counts. The chain links TRBV30 to TRBJ1-1, with D hard to call. Germline CDR1 reads GTSNPN; CDR2 reads SVGIG (reference sequence). The CDR3 totals 11 residues. Trimming stripped 8 bases from V and 11 bases from J, with 18 bases between. CDR3 amino acids: CARTGGISAFF. In DNA, the CDR3 is TGTGCCCGGACCGGTGGTATCTCGGCTTTCTTT.

This clonotype was seen a few times. The chain has TRBV6-1 and TRBJ2-7, with D uncertain. Germline V gene data show CDR1 as MNHNS and CDR2 as SASEGT. This CDR3 spans 13 amino acids. V gave up 5 bases and J gave up 2 bases, with 10 bases separating them. CDR3 coding DNA: TGTGCCAGCAGTTCCCGAGGTCCCTACGAGCAGTACTTC. This gives the protein CASSSRGPYEQYF.

The rearrangement uses TRBV11-2 and TRBJ1-2; D is unclear. Trimming cost V 7 bases and J 8 bases, with 14 bases left between them. There are 12 residues in the CDR3. From germline, CDR1 is SGHAT and CDR2 FQNNGV. Here the CDR3 reads CASTPGEAGYTF. DNA of the CDR3: TGTGCCAGCACGCCGGGCGAGGCCGGCTACACCTTC.

In its sample, this clonotype was seen many times. The V and J genes are TRBV11-2 and TRBJ2-7, with 8 bases identical to TRBD2. CDR3 length: 16 residues. J lost 3 bases, V lost 6 bases, and 13 bases had no gene match. CDR1 is SGHAT, CDR2 FQNNGV, per germline. The CDR3 loop is CASSYLGGTRFYEQYF. The CDR3 region has the DNA TGTGCCAGCAGTTACCTAGGGGGGACTAGATTCTACGAGCAGTACTTC.

The gene calls are TRBV6-6 and TRBJ1-3, with TRBD1 matching 10 bases. The CDR3 has 16 residues. In germline, CDR1 is MNHNY, CDR2 SVGAGI (reference sequence). This CDR3 reads CTGSTWDRGTGNTIYF. The DNA of the CDR3 is TGTACCGGCAGCACTTGGGACAGGGGAACTGGAAACACCATATATTTT.

Concerning this clonotype: A much larger clone lies one base from this, so it may be a read error. The CDR3 here is CSASAGPSSYEQYF. CDR3 DNA sequence: TGCAGTGCGTCGGCAGGGCCCAGCTCCTACGAGCAGTACTTC. This rearrangement joins TRBV20-1 to TRBJ2-7, with D possibly being TRBD1 (5 bases). The germline V and J ends were trimmed by 6 bases and 0 bases, with 15 bases remaining between them. CDR3 length: 14 residues. The germline V gene encodes CDR1 DFQATT and CDR2 SNEGSKA (reference sequence).

With regard to this clonotype: A read error may account for a junction end that differs from germline. The chain is built from TRBV6-5 and TRBJ1-2; D unresolved. The germline V gene has CDR1 MNHEY and CDR2 SVGAGI. The length of the CDR3 is 14 residues. The CDR3 region has the DNA TGTGCCAGTAGTCCCCGGGATAGCGCGTATGGCTACATCTTC. Translation gives CASSPRDSAYGYIF.

About this clonotype itself: This may come from a read error, since a much larger clone is one base off. This chain uses TRBV6-2 or TRBV6-3 with TRBJ2-7; no firm D call. The CDR3 contains 15 residues. With 0 bases removed from V and 1 base from J, the gap between germline ends came to 10 bases. CDR1 is MNHEY and CDR2 is SVGEGT in the germline V gene. CDR3 sequence (DNA): TGTGCCAGCAGTTACTCGATCGGCGTTTCCTACGAGCAGTACTTC. Translation gives CASSYSIGVSYEQYF.

This clonotype was counted ten times or more. The chain links TRBV4-2 to TRBJ1-2; 7 bases are shared with TRBD1. Germline V CDR1 and CDR2: LGHNA, YNFKEQ. The CDR3 consists of 16 residues. Trimming cost V 4 bases and J 8 bases; bases outside gene matches: 16. The CDR3 DNA sequence: TGTGCCAGCAGCCTTAAAGCCCGGGACAGCTCAGAAGGCTACACCTTC. Translation gives CASSLKARDSSEGYTF.